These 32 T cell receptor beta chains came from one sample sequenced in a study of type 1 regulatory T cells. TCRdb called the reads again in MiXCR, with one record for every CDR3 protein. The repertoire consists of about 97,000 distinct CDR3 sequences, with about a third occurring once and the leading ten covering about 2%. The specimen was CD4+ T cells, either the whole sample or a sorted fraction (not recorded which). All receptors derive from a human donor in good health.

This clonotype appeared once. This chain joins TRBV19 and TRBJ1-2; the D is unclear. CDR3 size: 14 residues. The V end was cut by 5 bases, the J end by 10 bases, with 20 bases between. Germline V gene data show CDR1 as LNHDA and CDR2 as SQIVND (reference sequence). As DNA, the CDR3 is TGTGCCAGTAGTCTTCTGGGCGATCGTGGGCACTACACCTTC. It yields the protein CASSLLGDRGHYTF.

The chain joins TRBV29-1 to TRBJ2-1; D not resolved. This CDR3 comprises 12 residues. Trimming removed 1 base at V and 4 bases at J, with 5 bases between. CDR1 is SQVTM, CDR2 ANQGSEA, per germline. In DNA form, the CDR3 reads TGCAGCGTTGAAGCCAAGTACAATGAGCAGTTCTTC. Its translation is CSVEAKYNEQFF.

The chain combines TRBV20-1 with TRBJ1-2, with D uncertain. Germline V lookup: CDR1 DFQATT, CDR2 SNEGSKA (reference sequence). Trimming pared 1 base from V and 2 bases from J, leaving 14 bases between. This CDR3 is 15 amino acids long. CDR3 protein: CSARVGKQDNYGYTF. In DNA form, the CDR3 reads TGCAGTGCTAGAGTTGGGAAACAAGACAACTATGGCTACACCTTC.

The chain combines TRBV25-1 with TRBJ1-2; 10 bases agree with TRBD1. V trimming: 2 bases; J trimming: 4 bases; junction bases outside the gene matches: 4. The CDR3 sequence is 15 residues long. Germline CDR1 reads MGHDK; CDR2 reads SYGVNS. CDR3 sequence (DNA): TGTGCCAGCAGTGAAGCCGGGACAGGGGCCTATGGCTACACCTTC. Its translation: CASSEAGTGAYGYTF.

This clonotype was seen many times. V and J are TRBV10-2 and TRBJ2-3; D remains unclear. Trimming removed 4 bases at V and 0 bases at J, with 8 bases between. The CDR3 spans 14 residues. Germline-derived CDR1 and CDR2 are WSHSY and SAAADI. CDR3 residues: CASSGAASTDTQYF. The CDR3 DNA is TGCGCCAGCAGTGGGGCGGCTAGCACAGATACGCAGTATTTT.

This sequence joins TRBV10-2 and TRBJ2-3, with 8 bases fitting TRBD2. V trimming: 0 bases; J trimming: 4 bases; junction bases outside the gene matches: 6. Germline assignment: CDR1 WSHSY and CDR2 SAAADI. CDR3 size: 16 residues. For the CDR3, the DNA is TGCGCCAGCAGTGAGTCTGGCGGGAGGAACGCAGATACGCAGTATTTT. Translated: CASSESGGRNADTQYF.

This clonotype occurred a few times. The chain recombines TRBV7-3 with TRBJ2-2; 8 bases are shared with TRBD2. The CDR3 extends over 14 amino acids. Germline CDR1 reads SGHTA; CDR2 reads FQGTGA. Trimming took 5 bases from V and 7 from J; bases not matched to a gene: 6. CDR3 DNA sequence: TGTGCCAGCAGCATGGGACTAGTCAGCGGGGAGCTGTTTTTT. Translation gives CASSMGLVSGELFF. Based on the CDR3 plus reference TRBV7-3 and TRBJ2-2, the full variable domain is GAGVSQTPSNKVTEKGKYVELRCDPISGHTALYWYRQSLGQGPEFLIYFQGTGAADDSGLPNDRFFAVRPEGSVSTLKIQRTERGDSAVYLCASSMGLVSGELFFGEGSRLTVL.

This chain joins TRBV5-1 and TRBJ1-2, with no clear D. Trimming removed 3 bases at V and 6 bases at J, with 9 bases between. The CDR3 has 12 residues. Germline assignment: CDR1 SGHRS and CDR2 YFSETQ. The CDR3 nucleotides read TGCGCCAGCAGCTATGAGATGGATGGCTACACCTTC. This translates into CASSYEMDGYTF.

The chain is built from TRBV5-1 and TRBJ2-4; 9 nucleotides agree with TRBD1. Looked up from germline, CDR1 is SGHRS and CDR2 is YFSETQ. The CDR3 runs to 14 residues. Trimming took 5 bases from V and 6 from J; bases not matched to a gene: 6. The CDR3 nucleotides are TGCGCCAGCAGGGGACAGGGACGCCGAAACATTCAGTACTTC. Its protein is CASRGQGRRNIQYF.

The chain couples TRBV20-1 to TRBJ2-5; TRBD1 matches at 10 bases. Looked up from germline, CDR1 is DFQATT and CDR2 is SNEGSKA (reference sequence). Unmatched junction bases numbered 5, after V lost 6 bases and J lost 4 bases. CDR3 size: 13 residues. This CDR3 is CSARGQGVETQYF. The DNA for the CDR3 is TGCAGTGCCCGCGGACAGGGGGTAGAGACCCAGTACTTC.

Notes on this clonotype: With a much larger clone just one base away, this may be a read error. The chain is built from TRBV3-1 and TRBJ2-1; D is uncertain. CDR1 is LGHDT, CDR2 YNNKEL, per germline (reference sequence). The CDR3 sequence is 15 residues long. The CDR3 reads CAGSQDGIPSDEQFF. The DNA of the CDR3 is TGTGCCGGCAGCCAAGATGGGATCCCGTCCGATGAGCAGTTCTTC.

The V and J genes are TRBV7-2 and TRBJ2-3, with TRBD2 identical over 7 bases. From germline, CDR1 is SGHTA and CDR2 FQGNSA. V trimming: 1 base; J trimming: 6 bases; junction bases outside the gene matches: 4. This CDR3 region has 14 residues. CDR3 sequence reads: CASSLGLATDTQYF. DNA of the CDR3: TGTGCCAGCAGCTTAGGACTAGCTACCGATACGCAGTATTTT.

CDR3 residues: CASRTGDNQPQHF. The CDR3 nucleotides read TGTGCCAGCCGTACAGGGGACAATCAGCCCCAGCATTTT. The chain recombines TRBV27 with TRBJ1-5; 7 bases agree with TRBD1. In germline, CDR1 is MNHEY, CDR2 SMNVEV (reference sequence). V trimming: 8 bases; J trimming: 3 bases; junction bases outside the gene matches: 4. The CDR3 covers 13 residues.

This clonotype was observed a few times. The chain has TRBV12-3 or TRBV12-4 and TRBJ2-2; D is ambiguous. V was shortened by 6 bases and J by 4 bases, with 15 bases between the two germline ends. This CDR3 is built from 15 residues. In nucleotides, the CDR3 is TGTGCCAGCAGACTTAATACGGCCAGCACCGGGGAGCTGTTTTTT. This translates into CASRLNTASTGELFF.

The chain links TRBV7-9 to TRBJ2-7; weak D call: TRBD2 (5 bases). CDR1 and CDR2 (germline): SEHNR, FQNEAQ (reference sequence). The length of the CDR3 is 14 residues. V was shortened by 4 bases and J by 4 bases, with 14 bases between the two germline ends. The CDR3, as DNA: TGTGCCAGCAGCTCCTCTGAGGGTCTTTACGAGCAGTACTTC. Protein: CASSSSEGLYEQYF.

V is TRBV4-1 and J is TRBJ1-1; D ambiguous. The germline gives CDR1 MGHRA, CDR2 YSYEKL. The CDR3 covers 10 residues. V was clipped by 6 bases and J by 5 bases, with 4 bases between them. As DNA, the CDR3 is TGCGCCAGCAGTAGAACTGAAGCTTTCTTT. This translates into CASSRTEAFF.

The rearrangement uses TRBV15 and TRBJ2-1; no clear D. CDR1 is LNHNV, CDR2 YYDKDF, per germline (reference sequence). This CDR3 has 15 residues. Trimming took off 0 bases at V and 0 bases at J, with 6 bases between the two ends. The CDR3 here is CATSRDPASYNEQFF. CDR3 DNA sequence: TGTGCCACCAGCAGAGACCCTGCCTCCTACAATGAGCAGTTCTTC.

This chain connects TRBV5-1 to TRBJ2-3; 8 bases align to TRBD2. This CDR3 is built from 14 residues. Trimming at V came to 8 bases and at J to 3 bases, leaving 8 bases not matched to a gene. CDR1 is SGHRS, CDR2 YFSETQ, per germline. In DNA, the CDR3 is TGCGCCAGTGAAGCGGGAGTAGTGACAGATACGCAGTATTTT. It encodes CASEAGVVTDTQYF.

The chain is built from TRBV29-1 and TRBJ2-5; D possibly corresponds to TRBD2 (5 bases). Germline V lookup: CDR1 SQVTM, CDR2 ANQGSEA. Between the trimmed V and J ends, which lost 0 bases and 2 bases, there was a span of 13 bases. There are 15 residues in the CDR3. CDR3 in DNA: TGCAGCGTTGAAGATCAAGCGGATACACAAGAGACCCAGTACTTC. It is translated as CSVEDQADTQETQYF.

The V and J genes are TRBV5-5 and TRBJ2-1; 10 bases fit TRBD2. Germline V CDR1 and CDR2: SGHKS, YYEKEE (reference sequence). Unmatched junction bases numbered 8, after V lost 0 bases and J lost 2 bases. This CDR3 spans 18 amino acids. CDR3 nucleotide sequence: TGTGCCAGCAGCTTGGTTTTTAGCGGGAGGATCGCCTACAATGAGCAGTTCTTC. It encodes CASSLVFSGRIAYNEQFF.

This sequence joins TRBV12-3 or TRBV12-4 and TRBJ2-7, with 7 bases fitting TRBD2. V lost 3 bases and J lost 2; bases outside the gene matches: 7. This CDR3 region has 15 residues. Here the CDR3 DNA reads TGTGCCAGCAGTTTGCGCGGGAGCCAACCCTACGAGCAGTACTTC. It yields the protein CASSLRGSQPYEQYF.

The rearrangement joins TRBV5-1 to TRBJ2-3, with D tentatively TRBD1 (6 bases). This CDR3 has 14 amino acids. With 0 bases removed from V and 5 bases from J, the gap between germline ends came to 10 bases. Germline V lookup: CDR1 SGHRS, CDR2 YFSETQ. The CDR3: CASSLDRAKDTQYF. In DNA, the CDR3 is TGCGCCAGCAGCTTGGACAGGGCCAAAGATACGCAGTATTTT.

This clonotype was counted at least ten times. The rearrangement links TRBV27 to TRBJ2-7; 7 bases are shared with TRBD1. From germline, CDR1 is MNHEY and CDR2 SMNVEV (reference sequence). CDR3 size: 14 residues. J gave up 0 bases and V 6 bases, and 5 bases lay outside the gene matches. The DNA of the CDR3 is TGTGCCAGCAGCATCCGGGACAGCTCCTACGAGCAGTACTTC. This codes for CASSIRDSSYEQYF.

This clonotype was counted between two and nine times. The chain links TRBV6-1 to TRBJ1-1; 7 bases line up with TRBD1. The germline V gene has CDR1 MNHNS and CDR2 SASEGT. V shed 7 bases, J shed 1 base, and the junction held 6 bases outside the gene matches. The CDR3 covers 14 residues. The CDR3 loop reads CASTTGQENTEAFF. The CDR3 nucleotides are TGTGCCAGCACCACCGGACAGGAGAACACTGAAGCTTTCTTT.

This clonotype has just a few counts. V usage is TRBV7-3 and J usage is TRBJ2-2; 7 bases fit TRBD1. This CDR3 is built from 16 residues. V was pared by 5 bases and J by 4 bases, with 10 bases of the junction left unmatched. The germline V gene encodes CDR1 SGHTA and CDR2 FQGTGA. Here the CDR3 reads CASSPTGMRGTGELFF. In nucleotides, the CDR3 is TGTGCCAGCAGCCCGACAGGGATGAGGGGCACCGGGGAGCTGTTTTTT. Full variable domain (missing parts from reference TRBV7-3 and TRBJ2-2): GAGVSQTPSNKVTEKGKYVELRCDPISGHTALYWYRQSLGQGPEFLIYFQGTGAADDSGLPNDRFFAVRPEGSVSTLKIQRTERGDSAVYLCASSPTGMRGTGELFFGEGSRLTVL.

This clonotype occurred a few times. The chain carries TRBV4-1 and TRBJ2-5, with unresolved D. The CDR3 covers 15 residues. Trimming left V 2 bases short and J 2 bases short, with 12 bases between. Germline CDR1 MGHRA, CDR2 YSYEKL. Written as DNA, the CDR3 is TGCGCCAGCAGCCAAACCCCGATTAATCAAGAGACCCAGTACTTC. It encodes CASSQTPINQETQYF.

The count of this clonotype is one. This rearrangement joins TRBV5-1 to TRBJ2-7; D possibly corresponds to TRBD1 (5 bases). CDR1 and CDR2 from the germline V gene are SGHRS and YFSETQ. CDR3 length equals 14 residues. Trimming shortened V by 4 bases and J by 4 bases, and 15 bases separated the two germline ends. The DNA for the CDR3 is TGCGCCAGCAGCCCAAATGACAGAGCATACGAGCAGTACTTC. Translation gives CASSPNDRAYEQYF.

The CDR3 sequence: CASSHAGTQYF. CDR3 nucleotides: TGTGCCAGCAGCCACGCCGGTACGCAGTATTTT. The chain combines TRBV3-1 with TRBJ2-3; no definite D call. The length of the CDR3 is 11 residues. The V and J ends lost 3 bases and 8 bases respectively, with 6 bases between them. Germline V gives CDR1 LGHDT, CDR2 YNNKEL (reference sequence).

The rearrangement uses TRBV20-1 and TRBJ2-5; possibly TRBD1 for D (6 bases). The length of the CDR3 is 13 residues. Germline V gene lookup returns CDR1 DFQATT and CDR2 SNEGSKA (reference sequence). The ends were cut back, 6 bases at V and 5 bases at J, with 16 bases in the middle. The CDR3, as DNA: TGCAGTGCCGACGAACAGGGAAGGGAGACCCAGTACTTC. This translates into CSADEQGRETQYF.

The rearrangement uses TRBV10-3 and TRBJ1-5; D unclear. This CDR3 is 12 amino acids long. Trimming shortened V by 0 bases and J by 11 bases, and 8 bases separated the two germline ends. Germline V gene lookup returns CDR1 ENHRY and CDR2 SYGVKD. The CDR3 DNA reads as TGTGCCATCAGTGAGTCGAGGGCAGCCCAGCATTTT. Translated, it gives CAISESRAAQHF.

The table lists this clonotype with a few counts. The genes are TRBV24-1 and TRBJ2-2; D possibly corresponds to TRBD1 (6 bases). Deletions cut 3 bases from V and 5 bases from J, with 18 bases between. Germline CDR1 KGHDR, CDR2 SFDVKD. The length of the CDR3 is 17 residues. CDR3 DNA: TGTGCCACCAGTGATCAAACCAGGGGAGTATTGACCGGGGAGCTGTTTTTT. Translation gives CATSDQTRGVLTGELFF.

CDR3: CASSHPTGIEAFF. The CDR3 DNA follows: TGCGCCAGCAGCCATCCTACAGGGATTGAAGCTTTCTTT. This chain connects TRBV4-1 to TRBJ1-1, with D maybe TRBD1 (6 bases). CDR1 is MGHRA, CDR2 YSYEKL, per germline. The CDR3 runs to 13 residues. Trimming removed 3 bases from V and 7 bases from J, with 12 bases in between.